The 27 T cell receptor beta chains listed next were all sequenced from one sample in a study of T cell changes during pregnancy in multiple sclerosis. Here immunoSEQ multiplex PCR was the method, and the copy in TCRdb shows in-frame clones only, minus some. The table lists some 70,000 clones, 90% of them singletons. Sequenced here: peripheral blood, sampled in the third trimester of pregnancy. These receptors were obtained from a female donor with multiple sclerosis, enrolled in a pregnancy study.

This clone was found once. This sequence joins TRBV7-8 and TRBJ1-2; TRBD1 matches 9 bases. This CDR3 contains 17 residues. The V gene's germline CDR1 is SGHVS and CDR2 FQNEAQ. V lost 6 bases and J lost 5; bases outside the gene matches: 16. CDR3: CASRSLRTGVGGYGYTF. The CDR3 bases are TGTGCCAGCAGGAGCTTGAGGACAGGGGTAGGAGGATATGGCTACACCTTC. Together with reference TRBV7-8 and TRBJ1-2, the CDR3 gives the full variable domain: GAGVSQSPRYKVAKRGQDVALRCDPISGHVSLFWYQQALGQGPEFLTYFQNEAQLDKSGLPSDRFFAERPEGSVSTLKIQRTQQEDSAVYLCASRSLRTGVGGYGYTFGSGTRLTVV.

The CDR3 loop is CATHIPLPGYYNEQFF. The CDR3 DNA reads TGCGCCACCCATATACCGCTCCCGGGTTACTACAATGAGCAGTTCTTC. The V and J genes are TRBV5-1 and TRBJ2-1; D remains ambiguous. The CDR3 is 16 residues long. Trimming shortened V by 9 bases and J by 3 bases, and 22 bases separated the two germline ends. The germline V gene encodes CDR1 SGHRS and CDR2 YFSETQ.

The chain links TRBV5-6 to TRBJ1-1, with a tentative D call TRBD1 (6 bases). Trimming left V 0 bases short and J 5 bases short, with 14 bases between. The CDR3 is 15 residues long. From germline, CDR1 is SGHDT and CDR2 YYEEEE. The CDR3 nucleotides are TGTGCCAGCAGCTTGGGGGGGCGGGGGAGTACTGAAGCTTTCTTT. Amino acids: CASSLGGRGSTEAFF.

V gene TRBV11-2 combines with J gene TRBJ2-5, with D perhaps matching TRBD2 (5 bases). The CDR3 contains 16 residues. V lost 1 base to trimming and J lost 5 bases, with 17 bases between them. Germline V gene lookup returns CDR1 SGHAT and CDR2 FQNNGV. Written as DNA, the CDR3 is TGTGCCAGCAGCTTAGTGCGGGTTGGTATTAAGGAGACCCAGTACTTC. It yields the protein CASSLVRVGIKETQYF.

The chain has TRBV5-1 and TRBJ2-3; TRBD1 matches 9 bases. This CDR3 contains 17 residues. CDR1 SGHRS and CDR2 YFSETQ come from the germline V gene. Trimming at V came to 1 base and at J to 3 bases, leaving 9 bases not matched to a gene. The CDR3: CASSLRSVGQGTDTQYF. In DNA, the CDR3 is TGCGCCAGCAGCTTGCGTTCTGTAGGACAGGGGACAGATACGCAGTATTTT. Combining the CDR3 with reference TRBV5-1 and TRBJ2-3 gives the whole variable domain KAGVTQTPRYLIKTRGQQVTLSCSPISGHRSVSWYQQTPGQGLQFLFEYFSETQRNKGNFPGRFSGRQFSNSRSEMNVSTLELGDSALYLCASSLRSVGQGTDTQYFGPGTRLTVL.

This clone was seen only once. Here the CDR3 reads CASSAAASGGYEQYF. CDR3 DNA: TGCGCCAGCAGCGCAGCGGCTAGCGGGGGCTACGAGCAGTACTTC. The rearrangement links TRBV5-1 to TRBJ2-7; TRBD2 matches 10 bases. This CDR3 contains 15 residues. Germline values: CDR1 SGHRS, CDR2 YFSETQ. The J segment lost 3 bases and the V segment lost 4 bases, leaving 7 bases of the junction unmatched.

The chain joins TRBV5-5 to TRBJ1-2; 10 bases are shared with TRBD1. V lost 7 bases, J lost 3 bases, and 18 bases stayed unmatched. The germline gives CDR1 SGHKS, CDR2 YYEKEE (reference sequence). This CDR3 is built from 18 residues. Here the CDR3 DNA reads TGTGCCAGCCCTACAAGGGGACAGGGGAACGGGCTACACTATGGCTACACCTTC. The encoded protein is CASPTRGQGNGLHYGYTF.

CDR3 protein: CASSFDRGYQPQHF. The CDR3 bases are TGTGCCAGCTCATTCGACAGGGGGTATCAGCCCCAGCATTTT. The gene calls are TRBV18 and TRBJ1-5, with 9 positions matching TRBD1. The CDR3 has 14 residues. Per the germline V gene, CDR1 is KGHSH and CDR2 is LQKENI. V lost 5 bases to trimming and J lost 5 bases; unmatched junction nucleotides: 4.

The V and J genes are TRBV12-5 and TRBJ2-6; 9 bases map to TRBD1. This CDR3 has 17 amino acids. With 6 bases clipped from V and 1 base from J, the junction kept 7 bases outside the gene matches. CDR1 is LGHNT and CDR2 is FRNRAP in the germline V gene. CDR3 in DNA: TGTGCTAGTGGACCGGGACAGGGAGGGTCTGGGGCCAACGTCCTGACTTTC. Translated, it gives CASGPGQGGSGANVLTF.

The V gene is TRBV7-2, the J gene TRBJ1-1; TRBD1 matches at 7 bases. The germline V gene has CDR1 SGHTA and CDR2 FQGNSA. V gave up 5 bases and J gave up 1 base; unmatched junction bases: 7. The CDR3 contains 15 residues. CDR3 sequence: CASSPRTGQNTEAFF. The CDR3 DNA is TGTGCCAGCAGCCCCCGGACAGGACAGAACACTGAAGCTTTCTTT.

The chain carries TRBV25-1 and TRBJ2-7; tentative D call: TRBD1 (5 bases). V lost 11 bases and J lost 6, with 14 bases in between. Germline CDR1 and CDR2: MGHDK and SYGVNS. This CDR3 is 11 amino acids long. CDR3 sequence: CAVLTDSEQYF. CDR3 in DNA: TGTGCCGTTTTGACAGACTCCGAGCAGTACTTC.

Here the CDR3 DNA reads TGCAGCGTTGTCGGGGTTGGCACCGGGGAGCTGTTTTTT. Its translation: CSVVGVGTGELFF. The genes are TRBV29-1 and TRBJ2-2; D possibly corresponds to TRBD2 (5 bases). The germline V and J ends were trimmed by 4 bases and 4 bases, with 10 bases remaining between them. CDR3 length: 13 residues. CDR1 is SQVTM and CDR2 is ANQGSEA in the germline V gene.

The CDR3 sequence is CASSSLQVKGQPQHF. The DNA of the CDR3 is TGTGCCAGTAGTTCGCTACAGGTTAAGGGACAGCCCCAGCATTTT. The chain has TRBV19 and TRBJ1-5; a weak D match, TRBD1 (5 bases). V lost 5 bases, J lost 7 bases, and 18 bases lay in between. The CDR3 is made up of 15 amino acids. In germline, CDR1 is LNHDA, CDR2 SQIVND (reference sequence).

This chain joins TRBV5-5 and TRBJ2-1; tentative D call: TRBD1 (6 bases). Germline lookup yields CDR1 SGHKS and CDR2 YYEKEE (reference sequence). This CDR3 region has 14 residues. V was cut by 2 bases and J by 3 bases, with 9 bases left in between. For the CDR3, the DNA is TGTGCCAGCAGCTTAAGACAGGACTACAATGAGCAGTTCTTC. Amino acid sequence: CASSLRQDYNEQFF.

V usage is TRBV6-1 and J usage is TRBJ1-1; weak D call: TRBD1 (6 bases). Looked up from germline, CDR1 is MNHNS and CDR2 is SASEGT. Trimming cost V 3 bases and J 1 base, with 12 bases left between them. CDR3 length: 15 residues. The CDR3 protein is CASSEMGASNTEAFF. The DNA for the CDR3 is TGTGCCAGCAGTGAGATGGGGGCGTCGAACACTGAAGCTTTCTTT.

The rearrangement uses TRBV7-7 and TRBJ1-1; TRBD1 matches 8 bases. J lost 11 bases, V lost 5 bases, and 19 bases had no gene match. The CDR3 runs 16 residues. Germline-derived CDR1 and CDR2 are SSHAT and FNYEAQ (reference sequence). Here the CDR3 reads CASSRSETSSDRAAFF. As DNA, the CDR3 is TGTGCCAGCAGCCGGTCCGAAACTTCCTCGGACAGGGCCGCTTTCTTT.

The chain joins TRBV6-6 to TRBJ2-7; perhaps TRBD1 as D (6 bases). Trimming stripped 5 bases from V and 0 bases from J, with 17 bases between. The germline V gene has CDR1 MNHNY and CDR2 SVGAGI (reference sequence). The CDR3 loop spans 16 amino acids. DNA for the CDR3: TGTGCCAGCAGTCTCCAGGGGATCAGGAGCTCCTACGAGCAGTACTTC. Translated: CASSLQGIRSSYEQYF.

This CDR3 is CASSKGGLWDTEAFF. The CDR3 DNA reads TGTGCCAGCAGCAAAGGGGGCCTATGGGACACTGAAGCTTTCTTT. V gene TRBV6-1 combines with J gene TRBJ1-1, with TRBD1 matching over 7 bases. Germline CDR1 MNHNS, CDR2 SASEGT. V shed 6 bases, J shed 3 bases, and the junction held 10 bases outside the gene matches. The CDR3 runs 15 residues.

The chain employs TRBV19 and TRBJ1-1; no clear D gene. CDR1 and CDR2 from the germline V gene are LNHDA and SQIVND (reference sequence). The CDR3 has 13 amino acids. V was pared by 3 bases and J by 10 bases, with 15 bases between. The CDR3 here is CASSITGDGVAFF. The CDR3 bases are TGTGCCAGTAGTATCACCGGGGATGGAGTAGCTTTCTTT.

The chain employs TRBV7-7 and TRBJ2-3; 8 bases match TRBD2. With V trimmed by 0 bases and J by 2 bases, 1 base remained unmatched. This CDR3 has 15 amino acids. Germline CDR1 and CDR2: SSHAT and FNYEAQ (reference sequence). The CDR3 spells CASSLAGLATDTQYF. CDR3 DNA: TGTGCCAGCAGCTTAGCAGGACTAGCCACAGATACGCAGTATTTT.

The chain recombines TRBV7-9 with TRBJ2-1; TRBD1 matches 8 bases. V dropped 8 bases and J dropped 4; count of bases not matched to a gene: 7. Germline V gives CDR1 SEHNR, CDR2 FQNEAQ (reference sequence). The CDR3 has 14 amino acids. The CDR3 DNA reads TGTGCCAGCGTTGGGCAGGGGGCATACAATGAGCAGTTCTTC. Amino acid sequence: CASVGQGAYNEQFF.

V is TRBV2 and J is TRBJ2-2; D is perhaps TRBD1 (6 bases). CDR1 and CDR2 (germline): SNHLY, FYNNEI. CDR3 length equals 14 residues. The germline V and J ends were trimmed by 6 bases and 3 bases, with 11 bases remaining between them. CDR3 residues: CASSLTGYTGELFF. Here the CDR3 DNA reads TGTGCCAGCAGCCTGACAGGATACACCGGGGAGCTGTTTTTT.

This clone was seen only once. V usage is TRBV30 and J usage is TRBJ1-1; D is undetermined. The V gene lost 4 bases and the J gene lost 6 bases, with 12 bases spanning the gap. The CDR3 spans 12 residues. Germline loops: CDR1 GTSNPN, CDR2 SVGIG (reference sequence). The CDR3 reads CAWNGVAAEAFF. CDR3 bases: TGTGCCTGGAACGGGGTAGCGGCTGAAGCTTTCTTT. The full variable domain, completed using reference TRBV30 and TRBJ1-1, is SQTIHQWPATLVQPVGSPLSLECTVEGTSNPNLYWYRQAAGRGLQLLFYSVGIGQISSEVPQNLSASRPQDRQFILSSKKLLLSDSGFYLCAWNGVAAEAFFGQGTRLTVV.

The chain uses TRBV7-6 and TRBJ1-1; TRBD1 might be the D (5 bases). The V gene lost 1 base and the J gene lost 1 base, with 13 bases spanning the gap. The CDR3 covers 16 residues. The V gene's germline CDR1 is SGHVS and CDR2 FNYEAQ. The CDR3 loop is CASSLVAGGENTEAFF. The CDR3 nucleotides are TGTGCCAGCAGCTTAGTGGCGGGGGGGGAGAACACTGAAGCTTTCTTT.

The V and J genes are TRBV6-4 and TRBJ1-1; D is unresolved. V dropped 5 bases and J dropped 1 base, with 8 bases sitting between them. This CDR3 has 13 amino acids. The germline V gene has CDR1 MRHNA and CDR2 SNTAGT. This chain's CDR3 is CASSRDWNTEAFF. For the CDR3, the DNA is TGTGCCAGCAGTCGTGACTGGAACACTGAAGCTTTCTTT.

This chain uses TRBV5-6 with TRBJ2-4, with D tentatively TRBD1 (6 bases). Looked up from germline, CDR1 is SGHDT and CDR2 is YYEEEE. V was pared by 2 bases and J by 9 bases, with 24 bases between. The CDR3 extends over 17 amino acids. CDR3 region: CASSFKPGHYWRTIQYF. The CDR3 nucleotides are TGTGCCAGCAGCTTTAAACCGGGACACTATTGGAGGACCATTCAGTACTTC.

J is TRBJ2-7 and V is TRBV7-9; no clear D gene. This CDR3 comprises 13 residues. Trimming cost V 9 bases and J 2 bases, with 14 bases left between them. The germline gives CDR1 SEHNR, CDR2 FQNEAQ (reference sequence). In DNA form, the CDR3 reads TGTGCCAGTGTCTCGCAAAGCGCCTACGAGCAGTACTTC. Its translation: CASVSQSAYEQYF.